This entry describes one T cell receptor (beta chain). This clone's antigen is unknown. No base quality information exists; no much larger clone differs at one position. This entry comes from a study of OX40 agonist ivuxolimab in advanced cancers. Regarding the research as a whole: Ivuxolimab, which targeted the costimulatory receptor OX40 (CD134), was an agonistic, fully human IgG2 monoclonal antibody. The point of sequencing TCRbeta in the periphery was to test whether ivuxolimab changed TCR sequence diversity and drove clonal T-cell expansion. Partial responses occurred in three dose-escalation patients: two with cutaneous melanoma and one with hepatocellular carcinoma. The paper describes the monotherapy dose-escalation part (N of about 47 patients) of the phase I trial of ivuxolimab. Patients were allowed to have had prior anti-PD-1, anti-PD-L1 or anti-CTLA-4 therapy, and roughly 40% of the dose-escalation patients had been treated with checkpoint inhibitors. Intravenous ivuxolimab was administered to patients every 2 weeks at six dose levels: 0.01, 0.1, 0.3, 1.5, 3 and 10 mg/kg. Of the approximately 50 patients in dose escalation, 19 had hepatocellular carcinoma, about 15 had melanoma, 9 had renal cell carcinoma and 9 had head and neck cancer. In the dose-escalation cohort, around four fifths of patients were male, and the mean age was approximately 60 years with a range of about 20 to 80.

Overall study outcomes, separate from this receptor: In the 0.1-3.0 mg/kg groups, partial responders had among the lowest normalized peripheral clonal expansion, particularly in CD8+ T cells. After ivuxolimab, CD8+ T cells had more expanded clones than CD4+ T cells on average. Clonal expansion of both CD4+ and CD8+ blood T cells was observed from baseline to week 6 at doses 0.1 to 3.0 mg/kg. The antigen specificity of the peripheral T cells that underwent clonal expansion was not determined. Low levels of normalized T-cell clonal expansion were also seen in some nonresponding patients.

Patients with a history of autoimmune disease or receiving systemic immunosuppression were excluded from the trial. Peripheral blood for TCR sequencing was collected from all dose cohorts at baseline, on cycle 4 day 1, and on cycle 7 day 1. Samples came from an open-label, multicenter, first-in-human phase I dose-escalation trial of ivuxolimab. Adults with locally advanced or metastatic head and neck squamous cell, hepatocellular, melanoma or renal cell carcinoma were enrolled in the trial. CD4+ and CD8+ T cells were sorted separately from peripheral blood before TCR sequencing. Reading the germline V gene (reference sequence) gives CDR1 MNHEY and CDR2 SMNVEV. Including the terminal cysteine and phenylalanine, the CDR3 comprises 14 residues. Only CDR3 DNA remains: 42 bases, in frame from the first base. Between the V and J ends, shortened by 2 bases and 7 bases respectively, the junction contains 15 bases.

Genomic DNA was isolated from the sorted cells so that the TCRbeta CDR3 region could be sequenced. The immunoSEQ Assay was used for sequencing of TCRbeta CDR3 regions. Entries here come from immuneACCESS through TCRdb and include only in-frame sequences with V and J called. Some clones fail to appear in such tables; in the studies checked, an unresolved V gene covers under half of the shortfall, and the cause of the remainder is unknown. Present in this sample are approximately 19,000 clones, approximately 83% of which were seen just once. Together, the top ten hold less than 65% of the sample. Sequenced material: CD4+ or CD8+ T cells sorted from blood, taken in a trial of the OX40 agonist ivuxolimab. The TCR originated in an adult with an advanced solid tumor such as melanoma, head and neck, liver or kidney cancer. Rearrangement joined TRBV27 to TRBJ2-7, with a weak D call of TRBD2 (5 bases match). The CDR3: CASSLSLPSGEQYF. The sequenced DNA: TGTGCCAGCAGTTTAAGCCTCCCTTCGGGAGAGCAGTACTTC.